The 16 T cell receptor beta chains below come from one sample, sequenced in a study of T cell responses to AZD1222 COVID-19 vaccine listed by TCRdb under 2021. Library preparation used the immunoSEQ multiplex PCR assay. This is the immuneACCESS table as TCRdb keeps it, with only in-frame sequences that have V and J called. A part of the clones is gone; compared with another copy, unresolved V genes explain less than half, and the rest is unexplained. The sample table shows about 100,000 clones, and more than 70% are seen once. Over 1.2% of the sample is held by the ten biggest clonotypes. The time point label corresponds to: baseline before first vaccination. Material: peripheral blood, obtained on day 0 of AZD1222 vaccination. The receptors shown here come from an adult in good health.

The V gene is TRBV5-4, the J gene TRBJ2-7; possible D gene TRBD1, 5 bases. Germline lookup yields CDR1 SGHNT and CDR2 YYREEE (reference sequence). Trimming cost V 5 bases and J 0 bases, with 12 bases left between them. This CDR3 spans 14 amino acids. The CDR3 region has the DNA TGTGCCAGCAGACTCGACAGCAGCTCCTACGAGCAGTACTTC. Amino acids: CASRLDSSSYEQYF.

This clone was seen only once. This sequence joins TRBV7-9 and TRBJ2-7; 7 nucleotides align to TRBD1. This CDR3 spans 15 amino acids. Germline V gives CDR1 SEHNR, CDR2 FQNEAQ (reference sequence). Losses at the gene ends were 5 bases for V and 0 bases for J; bases not matched to a gene: 7. Written as DNA, the CDR3 is TGTGCCAGCAGCAACTTTGACAGGGCCTCCTACGAGCAGTACTTC. This sequence encodes CASSNFDRASYEQYF.

This clone was observed a handful of times. This chain links TRBV19 with TRBJ1-6, with D unclear. Germline CDR1 reads LNHDA; CDR2 reads SQIVND (reference sequence). This CDR3 comprises 12 residues. V lost 4 bases, J lost 4 bases, and 2 bases lay in between. CDR3 sequence reads: CASSTYNSPLHF. CDR3 DNA: TGTGCCAGTAGTACGTATAATTCACCCCTCCACTTT.

This clone was seen more than once but under ten times. The V gene is TRBV7-6, the J gene TRBJ2-3, with 11 bases identical to TRBD2. V was clipped by 2 bases and J by 4 bases; unmatched bases: 2. Per the germline V gene, CDR1 is SGHVS and CDR2 is FNYEAQ. The CDR3 extends over 15 amino acids. DNA for the CDR3: TGTGCCAGCAGCTTAACTAGCGGGAGCCCAGATACGCAGTATTTT. The encoded protein is CASSLTSGSPDTQYF.

The chain carries TRBV5-6 and TRBJ2-7; maybe TRBD2 (6 bases). V was clipped by 4 bases and J by 4 bases, with 12 bases between them. The CDR3 is 13 amino acids. The germline V gene has CDR1 SGHDT and CDR2 YYEEEE. CDR3 protein: CASSAGTSYEQYF. The CDR3 coding sequence is TGTGCCAGCAGCGCGGGGACTTCTTACGAGCAGTACTTC.

This clone was seen a handful of times. This sequence joins TRBV9 and TRBJ2-1; 8 bases are a match to TRBD1. Germline trimming cut 2 bases from V and 7 bases from J; bases unmatched to any gene: 8. Germline V gene data show CDR1 as SGDLS and CDR2 as YYNGEE. The CDR3 is 15 amino acids. The CDR3 region has the DNA TGTGCCAGCAGCGTCGGACAGGGCCCTTGGAATGAGCAGTTCTTC. This codes for CASSVGQGPWNEQFF.

The V and J genes are TRBV15 and TRBJ2-5; no clear D gene. Trimming took off 1 base at V and 5 bases at J, with 11 bases between the two ends. Germline CDR1 LNHNV, CDR2 YYDKDF (reference sequence). The CDR3 is made up of 14 amino acids. CDR3 sequence reads: CATSRGAEWETQYF. DNA for the CDR3: TGTGCCACCAGCAGAGGAGCCGAGTGGGAGACCCAGTACTTC.

This clone is labeled as medium-sized. The chain uses TRBV11-3 and TRBJ2-1; the D is unclear. The CDR3 sequence is 15 residues long. CDR1 and CDR2 from the germline V gene are SGHNT and YENEEA. Trimming removed 1 base at V and 5 bases at J, with 12 bases between. CDR3 in amino acids: CASSLGLTNNNEQFF. DNA of the CDR3: TGTGCCAGCAGCTTAGGGCTTACAAACAACAATGAGCAGTTCTTC. Based on the CDR3 plus reference TRBV11-3 and TRBJ2-1, the full variable domain is EAGVVQSPRYKIIEKKQPVAFWCNPISGHNTLYWYLQNLGQGPELLIRYENEEAVDDSQLPKDRFSAERLKGVDSTLKIQPAELGDSAVYLCASSLGLTNNNEQFFGPGTRLTVL.

The V gene is TRBV5-1, the J gene TRBJ2-2; D remains ambiguous. The germline gives CDR1 SGHRS, CDR2 YFSETQ. The ends were cut back, 4 bases at V and 3 bases at J, with 10 bases in the middle. The CDR3 has 14 residues. The CDR3 DNA sequence: TGCGCCAGCAGCATCCAGGAGTACACCGGGGAGCTGTTTTTT. As protein: CASSIQEYTGELFF. Looking up the rest from reference TRBV5-1 and TRBJ2-2 gives the full variable domain: KAGVTQTPRYLIKTRGQQVTLSCSPISGHRSVSWYQQTPGQGLQFLFEYFSETQRNKGNFPGRFSGRQFSNSRSEMNVSTLELGDSALYLCASSIQEYTGELFFGEGSRLTVL.

This chain uses TRBV19 with TRBJ1-2, with no clear D. Germline V gene lookup returns CDR1 LNHDA and CDR2 SQIVND (reference sequence). CDR3 length equals 11 residues. V was cut by 4 bases and J by 8 bases, with 8 bases left in between. The CDR3 is CASSRSRGYTF. CDR3 DNA: TGTGCCAGTAGTAGGAGTCGGGGCTACACCTTC.

This sequence joins TRBV12-3 or TRBV12-4 and TRBJ2-7; 7 bases are shared with TRBD1. The CDR3 contains 13 residues. The junction had 6 bases not matched to a gene; V was cut back by 6 bases and J by 4 bases. Written as DNA, the CDR3 is TGTGCCAGCAGGCCGACAGGGAAGTACGAGCAGTACTTC. Translation gives CASRPTGKYEQYF.

This sequence joins TRBV5-6 and TRBJ1-2, with TRBD1 identical over 8 bases. Germline V gives CDR1 SGHDT, CDR2 YYEEEE. This CDR3 spans 13 amino acids. The J segment lost 7 bases and the V segment lost 3 bases, leaving 5 bases of the junction unmatched. In nucleotides, the CDR3 is TGTGCCAGCAGCTGGGGACAGGTTCGTGGCTACACCTTC. Its protein is CASSWGQVRGYTF.

This sequence joins TRBV2 and TRBJ2-2, with TRBD2 identical over 10 bases. Germline V gene data show CDR1 as SNHLY and CDR2 as FYNNEI. The CDR3 contains 20 residues. V lost 7 bases to trimming and J lost 4 bases; unmatched junction nucleotides: 21. For the CDR3, the DNA is TGTGCCAGCACCCCTCGCAGGGGTTCTAGCGGGAGCGGGCGCACCGGGGAGCTGTTTTTT. Translated, it gives CASTPRRGSSGSGRTGELFF.

The chain joins TRBV29-1 to TRBJ1-2; D gene ambiguous. This CDR3 is built from 12 residues. V lost 5 bases and J lost 2, with 9 bases in between. CDR1 and CDR2 from the germline V gene are SQVTM and ANQGSEA. CDR3 nucleotide sequence: TGCAGCGTTCGGGAGCGGAACTATGGCTACACCTTC. Translation gives CSVRERNYGYTF.

The chain employs TRBV6-5 and TRBJ2-7; 8 bases fit TRBD1. The CDR3 consists of 13 residues. The ends lost 2 bases at V and 6 bases at J; junction bases unmatched: 3. Germline assignment: CDR1 MNHEY and CDR2 SVGAGI. DNA of the CDR3: TGTGCCAGCAGTTACCGACAGGGGACCGAGCAGTACTTC. This translates into CASSYRQGTEQYF.

This CDR3 reads CASSPSTDTQYF. The CDR3 DNA reads as TGTGCCAGCAGCCCAAGCACAGATACGCAGTATTTT. The chain combines TRBV7-6 with TRBJ2-3, with D unresolved. CDR1 SGHVS and CDR2 FNYEAQ come from the germline V gene. V shed 5 bases and J shed 0 bases, with 3 bases lying between them. This CDR3 is built from 12 residues.